A selection of T cell receptor beta chains follows, all from one sample in a study of T cells in Graves' hyperthyroidism and ophthalmopathy. TCRdb called the multiplex PCR reads again in MiXCR, with one record for every CDR3 protein. The sample carries some 570,000 distinct CDR3 sequences, more than 13% recorded once. Sequencing used blood. The receptors were sampled from a young woman with Graves' ophthalmopathy. The conserved cysteine and the conserved F or W are not part of the CDR3 here.

TRBJ2-2,TRBV28,ASSLGDANTGELF
TRBJ1-4,TRBV2,ATIDRGVEKLF
TRBJ2-6,TRBV28,ASSAPGGAGANVLT
TRBJ2-1,TRBV15,ATSRDLGTGIHNEQF
TRBJ2-3,TRBV20-1,SASSGVNTDTQY
TRBJ2-3,TRBV30,AWKLGLDTQY
TRBJ1-5,TRBV24-1,ATSDSIGGQPQH
TRBJ1-5,TRBV12-3/TRBV12-4,ASSYRRNQPQH
TRBJ1-1,TRBV9,ASSSGQRLTEAF
TRBJ2-5,TRBV12-3/TRBV12-4,ASSLWGSQSQY
TRBJ1-1,TRBV19,ASSITLMNTEAF
TRBJ2-1,TRBV15,ATSRDGPGVGYNEQF
TRBJ2-1,TRBV5-1,ASSLTDRGRDNEQF
TRBJ2-2,TRBV7-9,ASSSLGPGELF
TRBJ2-1,TRBV13,ASTTWEGPRF